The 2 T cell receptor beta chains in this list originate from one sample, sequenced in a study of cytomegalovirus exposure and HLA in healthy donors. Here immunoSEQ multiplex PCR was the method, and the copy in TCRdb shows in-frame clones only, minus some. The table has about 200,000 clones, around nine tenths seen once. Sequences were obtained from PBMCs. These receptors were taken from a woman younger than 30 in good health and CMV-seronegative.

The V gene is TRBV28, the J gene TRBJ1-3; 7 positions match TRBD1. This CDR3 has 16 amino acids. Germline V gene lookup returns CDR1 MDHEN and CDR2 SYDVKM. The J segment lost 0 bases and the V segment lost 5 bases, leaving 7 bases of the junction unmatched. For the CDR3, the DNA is TGTGCCAGCAGTGCCCGGACAGGCCACTCTGGAAACACCATATATTTT. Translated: CASSARTGHSGNTIYF.

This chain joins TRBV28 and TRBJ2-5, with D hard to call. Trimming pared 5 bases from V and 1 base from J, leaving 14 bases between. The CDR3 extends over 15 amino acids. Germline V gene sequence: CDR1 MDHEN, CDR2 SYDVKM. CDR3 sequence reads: CASSPPTVIQETQYF. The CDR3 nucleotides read TGTGCCAGCAGTCCCCCAACAGTAATCCAAGAGACCCAGTACTTC.